Detailed here is one T cell receptor beta chain. This sample stems from a study of shared clonotypes between healthy human individuals. Libraries were prepared by immunoSEQ multiplex PCR; TCRdb keeps only in-frame clonotypes and omits some of them. Altogether about 2.4 million clones are present, 80% to 95% being singletons, with the ten largest covering 0.36%. Germline CDR1 SGHDT, CDR2 YYEEEE. The CDR3 loop spans 15 amino acids. Trimming pared 4 bases from V and 0 bases from J, leaving 11 bases between. The chain carries TRBV5-6 and TRBJ1-3; possible D gene TRBD1, 5 bases. Source material: naive CD4+ T cells from PBMCs. Regarding subset: CD45RA+ positively selected. This TCR derives from a man aged 18 to 29 in good health. Some clones in this sample may be carry-over from other donors' samples. The CDR3 sequence is CASSRRQFSGNTIYF. The CDR3 bases are TGTGCCAGCAGCAGAAGACAGTTCTCTGGAAACACCATATATTTT.